This TCR beta chain was obtained from a study of spatial heterogeneity in lung cancer (dated by TCRdb to between 2019 and 2020). A note on the overall study: More beta-chain than alpha-chain transcripts were consistently detected, likely reflecting higher beta-chain transcript abundance. Both alpha and beta chains were TCR-sequenced in 220 or so tumor regions, approximately 68 matched nontumor lung samples and approximately 50 PBMC samples obtained at surgery. In tumor regions, TCR transcript counts showed a strong correlation with a T cell transcriptional module score from matched bulk RNA-seq. The study linked features of the TCR repertoire to counts of nonsynonymous mutations, which were determined by whole-exome sequencing of tumor tissue. In the raw uncorrected reads, each unique combination of TCR and UMI appeared more than ten times on average. In non-small cell lung cancer, the study quantitatively compared TCR alpha and beta repertoires across several tumor regions, matched nontumor lung, and blood.

Broader findings and caveats from the paper: The tumor nonsynonymous mutation count correlated with the number of expanded intratumoral alpha and beta TCRs. The count of ubiquitous expanded TCRs correlated with the count of ubiquitous nonsynonymous mutations, and the count of regional expanded TCRs correlated with the count of regional nonsynonymous mutations. Additional single-cell paired TCR alpha and beta sequencing was considered necessary to confirm, at a functional level, the hypothesis that regional TCRs recognize regional mutations. TCR-seq coverage of tumor T cells was estimated to be only around 7.3% for alpha chains and about 13% for beta chains.

Interpreted using the paper, the time point label stands for: sample taken at primary tumor resection. Samples were obtained from 65 to 90 patients with early-stage, untreated non-small cell lung cancer from the lung TRACERx cohort. For TCR sequencing, whole RNA was extracted from tumor and nontumor lung tissue, or from cryopreserved PBMC samples, and no cell sorting was done. Patients were selected for TCR sequencing only if sufficient RNA was available from at least two tumor regions. Before selection, tumor and adjacent nontumor lung specimens were reviewed by a lung pathologist. V and J are truncated by 0 bases and 7 bases respectively, leaving an intervening sequence of 14 bases. Looking up the germline V gene yields CDR1 SGHTA and CDR2 FQGNSA. The CDR3, cysteine through phenylalanine, is 15 amino acids long. The entry retains the CDR3 DNA only, 45 bases that are in frame from base 1. Library generation was performed with 5' RACE. TCRdb lists the instrument as NextSeq 500. The TCR library protocol attached a unique molecular identifier to each TCR cDNA molecule to allow correction of PCR and sequencing errors. In the source study's methods: TCR identification, UMI-based error correction and CDR3 extraction were all carried out with Decombinator tools. Expanded TCRs were defined as those above a frequency of 2 per 1,000, corresponding to the top 1% of the tumor frequency distribution. Expanded tumor TCRs statistically deemed absent (corrected P<0.05) from at least one tumor region were classed as regional, and all other expanded tumor TCRs were classed as ubiquitous. Rényi diversity was computed with the R vegan package after subsampling each repertoire 100 times to 5,000 TCRs. CDR3 similarity networks were built from amino acid triplet string-kernel similarity, connecting CDR3s with pairwise similarity above 0.82. TCRdb reprocessed the public reads (quality trimming at Q25 with fastp, clone calling with MiXCR) and kept in-frame beta chains. Every entry covers one CDR3 protein and lists the most common genes and DNA from its rows. These V and J calls derive from TCRdb rather than the authors' analysis. The sample data list about 7,200 distinct CDR3 sequences, and roughly 10% of these were observed just once. The top ten clonotypes cover 10% to 13% of the sample.

Within its sample, this clonotype is medium-sized (0.01 to 0.1%). Its antigen specificity is not known. No much larger clone is present one base from it, and per-base qualities are unavailable. The chain links TRBV7-2 with TRBJ2-3; the D region possibly corresponds to TRBD2 (7 bases align). The material sequenced was lung tumor tissue, taken at surgery. The sequence derives from a female donor with early-stage non-small cell lung cancer. CDR3 protein: CASSLAGGAMYTQYF. In nucleotide form, the sequence is TGTGCCAGCAGCTTAGCTGGGGGGGCGATGTATACGCAGTATTTT.